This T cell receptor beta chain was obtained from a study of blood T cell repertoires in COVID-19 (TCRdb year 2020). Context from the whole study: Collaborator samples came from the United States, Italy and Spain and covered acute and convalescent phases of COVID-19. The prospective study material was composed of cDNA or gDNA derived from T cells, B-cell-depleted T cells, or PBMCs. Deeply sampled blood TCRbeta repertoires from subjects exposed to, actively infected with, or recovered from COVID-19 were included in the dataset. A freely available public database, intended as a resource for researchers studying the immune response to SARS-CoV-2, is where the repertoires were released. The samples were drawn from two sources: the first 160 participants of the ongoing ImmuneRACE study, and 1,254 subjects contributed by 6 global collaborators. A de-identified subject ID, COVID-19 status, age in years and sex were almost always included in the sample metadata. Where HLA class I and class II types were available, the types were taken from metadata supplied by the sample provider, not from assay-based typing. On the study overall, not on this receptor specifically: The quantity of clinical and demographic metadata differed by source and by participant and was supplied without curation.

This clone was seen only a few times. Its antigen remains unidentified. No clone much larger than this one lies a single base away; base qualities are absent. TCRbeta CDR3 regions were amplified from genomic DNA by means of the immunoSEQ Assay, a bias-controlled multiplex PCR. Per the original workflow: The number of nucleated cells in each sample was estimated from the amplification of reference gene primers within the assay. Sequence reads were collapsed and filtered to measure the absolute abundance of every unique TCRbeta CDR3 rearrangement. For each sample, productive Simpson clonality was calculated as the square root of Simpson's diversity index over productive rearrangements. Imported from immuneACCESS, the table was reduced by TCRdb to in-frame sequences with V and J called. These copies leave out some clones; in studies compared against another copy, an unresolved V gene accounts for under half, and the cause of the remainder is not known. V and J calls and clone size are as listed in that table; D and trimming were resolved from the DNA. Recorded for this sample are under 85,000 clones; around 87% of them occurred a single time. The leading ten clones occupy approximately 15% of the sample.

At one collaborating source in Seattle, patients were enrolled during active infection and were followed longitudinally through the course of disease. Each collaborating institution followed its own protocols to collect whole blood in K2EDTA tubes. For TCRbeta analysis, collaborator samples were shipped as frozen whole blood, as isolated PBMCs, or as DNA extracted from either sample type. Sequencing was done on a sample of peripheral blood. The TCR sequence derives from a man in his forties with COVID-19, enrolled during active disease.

CDR3 loop: CASSFGGLANEKLFF. The DNA sequence follows: TGTGCCAGCAGTTTCGGGGGGCTCGCTAATGAAAAACTGTTTTTT. The sequence is built from TRBV6-2 or TRBV6-3 and TRBJ1-4; TRBD1 might be the D gene, on 6 matching bases. Trimming at the junction amounts to 4 bases on V and 3 bases on J, and the germline ends lie 12 bases apart. The CDR3 measures 15 amino acids from cysteine to phenylalanine. Only the CDR3 portion is preserved as DNA: 45 bases, with reading frame beginning at the first base. From a lookup of the germline V gene, CDR1 and CDR2 are MNHEY and SVGEGT.